The source of this TCR beta chain is a study of CXCR3-negative and CXCR3-positive naive CD8 T cells. Looking at the study overall: Sequencing yielded 120 million to 150 million TRB reads, roughly 1.5 +/- 0.3 million per library.

As regards this clonotype: Its antigen is not identified.

Study-level points and caveats: Cryopreserved cells showed partially decreased CXCR3 expression, and most assays used fresh PBMCs. The study found comparably high diversity in both naive subsets and much lower diversity in memory CD8+ cells. Unlike memory cells, which differed, naive CXCR3-negative and CXCR3-positive cells had similar TRBV-TRBJ usage.

Each TRB cDNA library was prepared by 5' RACE (with UMI labels). TCRdb reanalyzed the 5' RACE reads and collapses them to one entry per CDR3 protein, without DNA. The table gives about 40,000 distinct CDR3 sequences; the top ten clones make up less than 9.5% of it. Looked up from germline, CDR1 is MNHEY and CDR2 is SVGEGT. The CDR3 length is 13 residues. Material for sequencing was memory CD8+ T cells from blood. This chain uses TRBV6-2 or TRBV6-3 with TRBJ2-2. The sequence came from a human donor in good health. Some clones in this sample may be carry-over from other donors' samples. CDR3 in amino acids: CASSFQNTGELFF.